This T cell receptor beta chain stems from a study of blood T cell repertoires in COVID-19. This clone was recorded once. Here immunoSEQ multiplex PCR was the method, and the copy in TCRdb shows in-frame clones only, minus some. The table includes under 250,000 clones, around 80% detected once. The CDR3 extends over 15 amino acids. V trimming: 5 bases; J trimming: 6 bases; junction bases outside the gene matches: 5. Germline values: CDR1 LGHNA, CDR2 YNFKEQ. The gene calls are TRBV4-2 and TRBJ2-1, with TRBD2 matching over 12 bases. The source is a man aged 45-65 years with active or convalescent COVID-19. Sequencing used peripheral blood. The CDR3: CASSVLAGGSNEQFF. CDR3 DNA: TGTGCCAGCAGCGTCCTAGCGGGAGGGTCCAATGAGCAGTTCTTC.